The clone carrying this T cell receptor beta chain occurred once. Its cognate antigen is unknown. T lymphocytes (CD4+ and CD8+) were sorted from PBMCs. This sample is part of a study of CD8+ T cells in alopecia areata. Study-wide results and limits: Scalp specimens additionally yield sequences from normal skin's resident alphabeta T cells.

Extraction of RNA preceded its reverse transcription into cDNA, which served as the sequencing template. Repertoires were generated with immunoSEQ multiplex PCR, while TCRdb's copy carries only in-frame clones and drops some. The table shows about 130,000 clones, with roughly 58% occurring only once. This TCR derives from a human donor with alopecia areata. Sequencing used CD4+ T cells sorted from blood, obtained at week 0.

The CDR3 loop is CASSLTGDTQYF. The CDR3, as DNA: TGTGCCAGCAGCTTAACTGGGGATACGCAGTATTTT. This rearrangement joins TRBV7-3 to TRBJ2-3; no clear D. CDR1 and CDR2 (germline): SGHTA, FQGTGA. This CDR3 comprises 12 residues. The V end was cut by 0 bases, the J end by 6 bases, with 4 bases between.